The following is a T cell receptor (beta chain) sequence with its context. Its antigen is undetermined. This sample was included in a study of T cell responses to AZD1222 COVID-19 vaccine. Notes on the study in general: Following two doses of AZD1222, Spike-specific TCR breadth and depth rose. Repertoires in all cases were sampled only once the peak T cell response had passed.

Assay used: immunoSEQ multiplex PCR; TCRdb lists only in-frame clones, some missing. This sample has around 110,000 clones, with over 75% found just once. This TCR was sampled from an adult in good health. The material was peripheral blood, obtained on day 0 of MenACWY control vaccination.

The CDR3 DNA follows: TGTGCCTGGAGTGTTTTGGGAGTCGTCAATCAGCCCCAGCATTTT. Protein sequence: CAWSVLGVVNQPQHF. The chain uses TRBV30 and TRBJ1-5; the D is unclear. This CDR3 comprises 15 residues. The ends were cut back, 0 bases at V and 3 bases at J, with 12 bases in the middle. The V gene's germline CDR1 is GTSNPN and CDR2 SVGIG (reference sequence).